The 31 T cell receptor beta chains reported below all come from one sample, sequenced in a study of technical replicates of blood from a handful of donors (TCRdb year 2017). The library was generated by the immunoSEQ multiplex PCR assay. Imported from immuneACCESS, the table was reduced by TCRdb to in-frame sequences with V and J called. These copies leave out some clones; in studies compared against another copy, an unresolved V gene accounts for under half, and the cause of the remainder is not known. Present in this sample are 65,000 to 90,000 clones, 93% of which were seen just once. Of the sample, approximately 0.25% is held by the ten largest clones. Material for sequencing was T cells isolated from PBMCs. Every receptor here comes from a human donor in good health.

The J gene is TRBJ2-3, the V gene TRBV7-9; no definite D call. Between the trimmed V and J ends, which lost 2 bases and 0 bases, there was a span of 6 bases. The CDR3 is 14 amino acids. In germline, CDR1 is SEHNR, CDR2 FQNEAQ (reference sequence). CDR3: CASSLHSSTDTQYF. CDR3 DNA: TGTGCCAGCAGCTTACACAGTAGCACAGATACGCAGTATTTT.

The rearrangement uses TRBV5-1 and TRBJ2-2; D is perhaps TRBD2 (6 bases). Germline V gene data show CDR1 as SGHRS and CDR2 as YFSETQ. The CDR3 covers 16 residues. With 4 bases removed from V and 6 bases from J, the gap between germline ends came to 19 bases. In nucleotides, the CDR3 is TGCGCCAGCAGCGCGGGGACTGTTTCTCACCCCGGGGAGCTGTTTTTT. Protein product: CASSAGTVSHPGELFF.

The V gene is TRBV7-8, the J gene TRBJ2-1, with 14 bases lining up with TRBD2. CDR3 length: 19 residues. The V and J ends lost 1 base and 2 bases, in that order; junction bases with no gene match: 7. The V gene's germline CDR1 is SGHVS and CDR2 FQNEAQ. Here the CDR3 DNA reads TGTGCCAGCAGCTTAGGGCCGGGACTAGCGGGGGTTACCTACAATGAGCAGTTCTTC. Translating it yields CASSLGPGLAGVTYNEQFF.

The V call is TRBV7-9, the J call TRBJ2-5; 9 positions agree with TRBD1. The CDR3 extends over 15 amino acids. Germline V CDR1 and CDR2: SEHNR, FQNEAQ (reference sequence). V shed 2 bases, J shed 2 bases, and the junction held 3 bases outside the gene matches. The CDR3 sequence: CASSLIGQGQETQYF. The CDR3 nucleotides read TGTGCCAGCAGCTTAATCGGACAGGGGCAAGAGACCCAGTACTTC.

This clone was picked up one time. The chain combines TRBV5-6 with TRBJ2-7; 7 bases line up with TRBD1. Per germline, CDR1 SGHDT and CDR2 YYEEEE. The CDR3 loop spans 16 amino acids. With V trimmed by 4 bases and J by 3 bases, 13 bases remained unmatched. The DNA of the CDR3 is TGTGCCAGCAGCCCGGTGACAGGGACCTCGAGCTACGAGCAGTACTTC. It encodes CASSPVTGTSSYEQYF.

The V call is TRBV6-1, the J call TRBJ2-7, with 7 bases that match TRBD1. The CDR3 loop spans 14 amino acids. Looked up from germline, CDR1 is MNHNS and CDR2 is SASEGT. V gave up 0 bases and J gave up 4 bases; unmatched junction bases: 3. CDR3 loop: CASSEAGTAYEQYF. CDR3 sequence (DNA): TGTGCCAGCAGTGAAGCTGGGACAGCTTACGAGCAGTACTTC.

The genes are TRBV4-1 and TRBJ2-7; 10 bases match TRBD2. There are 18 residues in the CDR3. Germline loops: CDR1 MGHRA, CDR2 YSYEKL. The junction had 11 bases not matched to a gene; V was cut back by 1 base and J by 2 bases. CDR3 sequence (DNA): TGCGCCAGCAGCCAAGGGGGGCCGGGACTAGCGTATCCCTACGAGCAGTACTTC. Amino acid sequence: CASSQGGPGLAYPYEQYF.

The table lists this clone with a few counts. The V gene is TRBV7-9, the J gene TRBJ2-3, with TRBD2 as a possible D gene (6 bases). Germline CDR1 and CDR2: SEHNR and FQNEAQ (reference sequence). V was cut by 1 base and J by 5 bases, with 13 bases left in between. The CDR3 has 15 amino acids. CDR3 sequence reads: CASSLGFMGGDTQYF. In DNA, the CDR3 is TGTGCCAGCAGCTTAGGGTTTATGGGAGGAGATACGCAGTATTTT.

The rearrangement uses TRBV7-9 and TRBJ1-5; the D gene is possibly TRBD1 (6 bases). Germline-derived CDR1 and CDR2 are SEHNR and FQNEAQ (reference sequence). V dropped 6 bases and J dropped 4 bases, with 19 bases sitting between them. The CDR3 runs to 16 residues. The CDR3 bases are TGTGCCAGCAGTAAGACCTCGGACAGCACTAATCAGCCCCAGCATTTT. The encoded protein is CASSKTSDSTNQPQHF. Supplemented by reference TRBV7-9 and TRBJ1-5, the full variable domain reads DTGVSQNPRHKITKRGQNVTFRCDPISEHNRLYWYRQTLGQGPEFLTYFQNEAQLEKSRLLSDRFSAERPKGSFSTLEIQRTEQGDSAMYLCASSKTSDSTNQPQHFGDGTRLSIL.

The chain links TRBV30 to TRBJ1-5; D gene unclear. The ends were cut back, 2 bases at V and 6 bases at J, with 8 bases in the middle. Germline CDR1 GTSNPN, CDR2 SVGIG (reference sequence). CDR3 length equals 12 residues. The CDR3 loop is CAWSTPGQPQHF. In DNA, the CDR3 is TGTGCCTGGAGTACCCCGGGTCAGCCCCAGCATTTT.

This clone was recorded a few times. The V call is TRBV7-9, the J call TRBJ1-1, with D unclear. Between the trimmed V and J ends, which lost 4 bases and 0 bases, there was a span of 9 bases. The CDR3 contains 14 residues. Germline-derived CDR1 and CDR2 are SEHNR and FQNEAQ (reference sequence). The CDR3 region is CASSSGVLNTEAFF. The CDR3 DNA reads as TGTGCCAGCAGCTCCGGGGTTTTGAACACTGAAGCTTTCTTT.

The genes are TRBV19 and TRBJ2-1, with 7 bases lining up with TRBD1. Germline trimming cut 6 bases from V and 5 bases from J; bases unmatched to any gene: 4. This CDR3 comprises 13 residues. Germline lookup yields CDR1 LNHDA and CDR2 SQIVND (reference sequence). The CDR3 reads CASRGTDNNEQFF. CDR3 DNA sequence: TGTGCCAGTAGAGGGACAGACAACAATGAGCAGTTCTTC.

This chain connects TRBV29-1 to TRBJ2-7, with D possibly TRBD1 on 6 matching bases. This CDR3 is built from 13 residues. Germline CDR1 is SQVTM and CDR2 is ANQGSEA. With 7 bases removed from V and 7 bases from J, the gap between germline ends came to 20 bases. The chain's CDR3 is CSARPGTSTEQYF. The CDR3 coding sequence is TGCAGCGCCCGTCCCGGGACATCTACGGAGCAGTACTTC.

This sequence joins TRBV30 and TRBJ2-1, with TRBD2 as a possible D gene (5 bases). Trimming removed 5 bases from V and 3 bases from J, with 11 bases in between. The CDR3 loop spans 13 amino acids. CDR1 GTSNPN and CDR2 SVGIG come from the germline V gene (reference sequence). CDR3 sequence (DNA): TGTGCCTGGGATTACGGGAACTACAATGAGCAGTTCTTC. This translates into CAWDYGNYNEQFF.

CDR3 sequence (DNA): TGTGCCAGTAGTTCTTTGGACAGGTGGTGGGGCTACACCTTC. Its protein product is CASSSLDRWWGYTF. The chain carries TRBV19 and TRBJ1-2; TRBD1 aligns across 7 bases. Trimming cost V 5 bases and J 8 bases; bases outside gene matches: 11. The CDR3 has 14 residues. Germline V gene lookup returns CDR1 LNHDA and CDR2 SQIVND (reference sequence).

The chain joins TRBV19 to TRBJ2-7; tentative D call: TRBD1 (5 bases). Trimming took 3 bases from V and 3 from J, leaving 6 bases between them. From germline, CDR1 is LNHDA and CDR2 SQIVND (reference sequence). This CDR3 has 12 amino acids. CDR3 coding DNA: TGTGCCAGTAGTATGACAGACTACGAGCAGTACTTC. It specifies CASSMTDYEQYF.

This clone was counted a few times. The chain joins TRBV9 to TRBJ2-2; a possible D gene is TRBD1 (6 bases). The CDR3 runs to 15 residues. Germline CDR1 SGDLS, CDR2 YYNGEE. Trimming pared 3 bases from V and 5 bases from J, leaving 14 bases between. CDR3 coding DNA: TGTGCCAGCAGCGCGTCGACTCAGGGGACCGGGGAGCTGTTTTTT. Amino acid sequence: CASSASTQGTGELFF.

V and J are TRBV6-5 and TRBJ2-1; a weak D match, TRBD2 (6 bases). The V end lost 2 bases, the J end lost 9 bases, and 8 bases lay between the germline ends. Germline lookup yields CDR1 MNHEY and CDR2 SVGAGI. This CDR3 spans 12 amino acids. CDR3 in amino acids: CASSYPGSEQFF. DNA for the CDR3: TGTGCCAGCAGTTACCCCGGGAGTGAGCAGTTCTTC.

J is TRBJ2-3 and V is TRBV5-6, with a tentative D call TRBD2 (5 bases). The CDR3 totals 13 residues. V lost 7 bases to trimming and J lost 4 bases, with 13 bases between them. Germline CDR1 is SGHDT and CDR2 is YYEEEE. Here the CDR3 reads CASALEGSDTQYF. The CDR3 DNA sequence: TGTGCCAGCGCGCTAGAGGGATCAGATACGCAGTATTTT.

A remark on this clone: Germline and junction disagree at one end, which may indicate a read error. The CDR3 region has the DNA TGTGCCAGCAGTTTCGGACTAGCGTGGATCTTC. Its translation is CASSFGLAWIF. V is TRBV27 and J is TRBJ2-1, with TRBD2 identical over 9 bases. In germline, CDR1 is MNHEY, CDR2 SMNVEV (reference sequence). CDR3 length equals 11 residues.

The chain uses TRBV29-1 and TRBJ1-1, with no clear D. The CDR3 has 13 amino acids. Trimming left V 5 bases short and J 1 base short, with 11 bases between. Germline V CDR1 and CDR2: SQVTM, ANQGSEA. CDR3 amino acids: CSVSGAGNTEAFF. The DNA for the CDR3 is TGCAGCGTTTCCGGCGCGGGGAACACTGAAGCTTTCTTT.

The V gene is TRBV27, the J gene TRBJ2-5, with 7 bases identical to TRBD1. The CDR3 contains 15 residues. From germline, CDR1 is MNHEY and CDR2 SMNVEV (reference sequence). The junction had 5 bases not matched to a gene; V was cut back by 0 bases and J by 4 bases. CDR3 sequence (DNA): TGTGCCAGCAGTTTATCCGGGACAGAGGGAGAGACCCAGTACTTC. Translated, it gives CASSLSGTEGETQYF.

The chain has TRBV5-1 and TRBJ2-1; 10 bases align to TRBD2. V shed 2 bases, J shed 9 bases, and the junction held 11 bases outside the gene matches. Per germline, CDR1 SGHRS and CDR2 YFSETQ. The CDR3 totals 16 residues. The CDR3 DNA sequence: TGCGCCAGCAGCTTAGGGCAGCGGGGGGGCTCGACTGAGCAGTTCTTC. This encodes CASSLGQRGGSTEQFF.

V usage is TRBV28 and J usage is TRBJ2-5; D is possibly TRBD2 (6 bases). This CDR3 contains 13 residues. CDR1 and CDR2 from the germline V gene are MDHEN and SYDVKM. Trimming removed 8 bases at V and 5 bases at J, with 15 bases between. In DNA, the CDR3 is TGTGCCAGCCAAGGGACCGGAGGGGAGACCCAGTACTTC. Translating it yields CASQGTGGETQYF.

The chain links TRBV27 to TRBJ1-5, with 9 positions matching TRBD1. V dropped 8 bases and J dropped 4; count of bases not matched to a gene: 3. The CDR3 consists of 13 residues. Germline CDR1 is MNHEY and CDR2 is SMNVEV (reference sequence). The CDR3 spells CASLDRGNQPQHF. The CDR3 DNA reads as TGTGCCAGCCTTGACAGGGGGAATCAGCCCCAGCATTTT.

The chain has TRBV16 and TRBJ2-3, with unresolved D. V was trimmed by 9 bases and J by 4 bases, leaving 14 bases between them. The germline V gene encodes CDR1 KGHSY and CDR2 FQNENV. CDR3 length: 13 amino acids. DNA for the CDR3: TGTGCCAGTTTGAGGTTCGGCTCAGATACGCAGTATTTT. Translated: CASLRFGSDTQYF.

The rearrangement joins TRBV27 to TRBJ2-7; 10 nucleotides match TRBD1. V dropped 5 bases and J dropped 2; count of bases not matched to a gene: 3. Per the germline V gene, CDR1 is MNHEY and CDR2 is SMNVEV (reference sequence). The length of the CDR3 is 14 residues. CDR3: CASSAGTGAYEQYF. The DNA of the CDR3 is TGTGCCAGCAGTGCGGGGACAGGGGCCTACGAGCAGTACTTC.

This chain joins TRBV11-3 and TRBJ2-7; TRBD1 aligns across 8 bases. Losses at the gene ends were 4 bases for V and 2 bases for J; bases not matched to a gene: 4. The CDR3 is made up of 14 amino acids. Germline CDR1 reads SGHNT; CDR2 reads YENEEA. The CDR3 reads CASSSDRDAYEQYF. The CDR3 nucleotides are TGTGCCAGCAGCTCGGACAGGGACGCCTACGAGCAGTACTTC.

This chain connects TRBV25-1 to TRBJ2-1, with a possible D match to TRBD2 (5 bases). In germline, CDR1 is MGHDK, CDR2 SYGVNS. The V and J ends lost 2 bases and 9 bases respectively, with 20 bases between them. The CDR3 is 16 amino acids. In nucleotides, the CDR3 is TGTGCCAGCAGTGAACCCGGCCTAGCTACTTTCGGTGAGCAGTTCTTC. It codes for CASSEPGLATFGEQFF.

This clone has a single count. The CDR3 is CASSSSRDRVRGYTF. The CDR3 DNA reads TGTGCCAGCAGCTCAAGTCGGGACAGGGTGAGAGGCTACACCTTC. The chain is built from TRBV7-2 and TRBJ1-2, with 9 bases fitting TRBD1. The V and J ends lost 4 bases and 8 bases, in that order; junction bases with no gene match: 11. The CDR3 spans 15 residues. Germline V gene data show CDR1 as SGHTA and CDR2 as FQGNSA.

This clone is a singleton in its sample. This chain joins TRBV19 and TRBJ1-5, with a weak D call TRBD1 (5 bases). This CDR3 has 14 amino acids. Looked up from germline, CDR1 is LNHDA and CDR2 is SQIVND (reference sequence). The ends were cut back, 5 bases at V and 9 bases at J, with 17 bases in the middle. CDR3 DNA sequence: TGTGCCAGTAGTGCTGAGGGGAGGTATCCGCCCCAGCATTTT. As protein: CASSAEGRYPPQHF.